Included here is one T cell receptor (beta chain) sequence, with context. The data were obtained in a study of blood T cell repertoires in COVID-19. Whole-study context: Specimens from acute and convalescent COVID-19 originated in the United States, Italy and Spain. T cells, B-cell-depleted T cells, or PBMCs supplied cDNA or gDNA.

Germline CDR1 is MDHEN and CDR2 is SYDVKM. V lost 5 bases, J lost 4 bases, and 8 bases stayed unmatched. The CDR3 runs to 14 residues. Under the authors' procedure: Estimated nucleated cell counts came from reference gene primer amplification. Method: immunoSEQ multiplex PCR; TCRdb's copy keeps in-frame clones and lacks some. V, J and clone size are taken as reported in that table, and D and trimming were inferred from the DNA itself. This repertoire shows about 90,000 clones, about 88% found once; its top ten account for 1% to 1.5%. This sequence originates from an older man with active or convalescent COVID-19. J is TRBJ2-7 and V is TRBV28; 7 bases line up with TRBD2. The sample consisted of peripheral blood. The CDR3 loop is CASSRTSTGYEQYF. The CDR3, as DNA: TGTGCCAGCAGTCGGACTAGTACCGGGTACGAGCAGTACTTC.